Presented here are 21 T cell receptor beta chains from one specimen sequenced in a study of identical twins. TCRdb reprocessed the 5' RACE reads with MiXCR, giving one entry per CDR3 protein. The sample lists about 340,000 distinct CDR3 sequences; approximately 13% were seen once. These data were likewise used in another study, on yellow fever vaccine responses in identical twins.

Sequenced material: CD8+ T cells sorted from blood. The receptors come from a woman aged 18-29 years in good health.

The chain uses TRBV11-1 and TRBJ2-1, with TRBD1 matching 9 bases. The trim removed 5 bases at V and 5 bases at J, leaving 25 bases unmatched. Per the germline V gene, CDR1 is SGHAT and CDR2 is FQDESV (reference sequence). The CDR3 totals 21 residues. The CDR3 DNA is TGTGCCAGCAGCCAAACTTACAGGGGGCCCTATACTTATTGGCCCAACAATGAGCAGTTCTTC. Translation gives CASSQTYRGPYTYWPNNEQFF.

This clonotype has at least ten counts. This chain joins TRBV29-1 and TRBJ2-2; D perhaps matches TRBD2 (7 bases). V lost 6 bases and J lost 4, with 12 bases in between. This CDR3 has 13 amino acids. CDR1 SQVTM and CDR2 ANQGSEA come from the germline V gene. CDR3 bases: TGCAGCGTGTGGGGGGGCGTCACCGGGGAGCTGTTTTTT. Encoded protein: CSVWGGVTGELFF.

V usage is TRBV28 and J usage is TRBJ2-1, with D unclear. CDR1 and CDR2 from the germline V gene are MDHEN and SYDVKM. Trimming took 4 bases from V and 0 from J, leaving 13 bases between them. The CDR3 runs to 16 residues. The CDR3: CASSYSVFPSYNEQFF. Written as DNA, the CDR3 is TGTGCCAGCAGTTACTCAGTTTTCCCCTCCTACAATGAGCAGTTCTTC.

This clonotype was recorded a few times. The CDR3 bases are TGTGCCAGCAGCGAAAGCGCGGGACTAGCGATCATTCAGTACTTC. It translates to CASSESAGLAIIQYF. The V gene is TRBV11-2, the J gene TRBJ2-4; 10 bases align to TRBD2. The CDR3 sequence is 15 residues long. Germline V gene lookup returns CDR1 SGHAT and CDR2 FQNNGV. Trimming took 5 bases from V and 9 from J; bases not matched to a gene: 10.

V gene TRBV4-1 combines with J gene TRBJ2-7; TRBD1 might be the D (6 bases). Trimming took off 1 base at V and 6 bases at J, with 7 bases between the two ends. CDR1 is MGHRA and CDR2 is YSYEKL in the germline V gene. This CDR3 is built from 12 residues. In DNA form, the CDR3 reads TGCGCCAGCAGCCAAGTCAGGGGCGAGCAGTACTTC. It yields the protein CASSQVRGEQYF.

At least ten counts were recorded for this clonotype. The chain combines TRBV7-9 with TRBJ2-1; no definite D call. This CDR3 is built from 15 residues. Germline CDR1 is SEHNR and CDR2 is FQNEAQ (reference sequence). V lost 1 base to trimming and J lost 1 base, with 8 bases between them. The DNA of the CDR3 is TGTGCCAGCAGCTTAGTGCGCGGATCCTACAATGAGCAGTTCTTC. It yields the protein CASSLVRGSYNEQFF. Together with reference TRBV7-9 and TRBJ2-1, the CDR3 gives the full variable domain: DTGVSQNPRHKITKRGQNVTFRCDPISEHNRLYWYRQTLGQGPEFLTYFQNEAQLEKSRLLSDRFSAERPKGSFSTLEIQRTEQGDSAMYLCASSLVRGSYNEQFFGPGTRLTVL.

This clonotype was detected only a few times. V usage is TRBV15 and J usage is TRBJ2-2; no firm D call. The CDR3 sequence is 12 residues long. The V and J ends lost 6 bases and 5 bases respectively, with 7 bases between them. The V gene's germline CDR1 is LNHNV and CDR2 YYDKDF (reference sequence). The CDR3 DNA follows: TGTGCCACCAGGATAGCTACCGGGGAGCTGTTTTTT. Its protein is CATRIATGELFF.

The sample holds a few counts of this clonotype. V usage is TRBV11-1 and J usage is TRBJ2-7; TRBD2 agrees at 12 bases. There are 19 residues in the CDR3. The V gene's germline CDR1 is SGHAT and CDR2 FQDESV (reference sequence). V was clipped by 1 base and J by 0 bases; unmatched bases: 10. The CDR3 reads CASSLVRTATSGSSYEQYF. The CDR3 nucleotides read TGTGCCAGCAGCTTAGTTAGGACCGCGACTAGCGGGAGCTCCTACGAGCAGTACTTC.

This clonotype was seen a few times. The CDR3 reads CASSHRSNTGELFF. The DNA of the CDR3 is TGTGCCAGCAGCCACAGGTCGAACACCGGGGAGCTGTTTTTT. V is TRBV3-1 and J is TRBJ2-2; D not certain. This CDR3 is 14 amino acids long. CDR1 and CDR2 (germline): LGHDT, YNNKEL (reference sequence). V was trimmed by 3 bases and J by 0 bases, leaving 5 bases between them. The full variable domain, its missing parts supplied by reference TRBV3-1 and TRBJ2-2, is DTAVSQTPKYLVTQMGNDKSIKCEQNLGHDTMYWYKQDSKKFLKIMFSYNNKELIINETVPNRFSPKSPDKAHLNLHINSLELGDSAVYFCASSHRSNTGELFFGEGSRLTVL.

This clonotype showed up many times. CDR3 nucleotides: TGCGCCAGCAGCTTCACTAGCGGTGCCTACGAGCAGTACTTC. Its translation: CASSFTSGAYEQYF. This chain connects TRBV5-1 to TRBJ2-7, with TRBD2 identical over 8 bases. The germline V gene has CDR1 SGHRS and CDR2 YFSETQ. The V gene end was trimmed by 2 bases and the J gene end by 2 bases; junction bases not matched to a gene: 3. The CDR3 loop spans 14 amino acids.

The chain joins TRBV4-1 to TRBJ1-1, with D possibly being TRBD1 (5 bases). With 3 bases removed from V and 4 bases from J, the gap between germline ends came to 9 bases. The length of the CDR3 is 13 residues. Per germline, CDR1 MGHRA and CDR2 YSYEKL. CDR3 protein: CASSQVRVTEAFF. CDR3 in DNA: TGCGCCAGCAGCCAGGTCAGGGTCACTGAAGCTTTCTTT.

This clonotype has ten or more counts. The chain uses TRBV12-3 or TRBV12-4 and TRBJ1-4; D is unresolved. The CDR3 consists of 14 residues. V was shortened by 7 bases and J by 7 bases, with 16 bases between the two germline ends. The CDR3 spells CASTEWGTGEKLFF. For the CDR3, the DNA is TGTGCCAGCACCGAATGGGGTACCGGTGAAAAACTGTTTTTT.

The genes are TRBV12-3 or TRBV12-4 and TRBJ1-2; 8 bases fit TRBD1. J gave up 8 bases and V 3 bases, and 8 bases lay outside the gene matches. The CDR3 covers 14 residues. In nucleotides, the CDR3 is TGTGCCAGCAGTTTTCGGGCAGGGGGCCACGGCTACACCTTC. This encodes CASSFRAGGHGYTF.

This clonotype was observed a handful of times. The J gene is TRBJ2-3, the V gene TRBV15; 9 bases are a match to TRBD2. Germline V gene lookup returns CDR1 LNHNV and CDR2 YYDKDF (reference sequence). The CDR3 runs to 18 residues. V lost 1 base, J lost 3 bases, and 11 bases stayed unmatched. The CDR3 DNA sequence: TGTGCCACCAGCAGAGGGGAGGGTGTAGCGGGAGCTACAGATACGCAGTATTTT. This translates into CATSRGEGVAGATDTQYF.

V gene TRBV11-2 combines with J gene TRBJ2-7, with TRBD1 matching 8 bases. J lost 2 bases, V lost 4 bases, and 4 bases had no gene match. The germline V gene encodes CDR1 SGHAT and CDR2 FQNNGV. The CDR3 has 14 residues. The CDR3 spells CASSYGTGAYEQYV. The CDR3, as DNA: TGTGCCAGCAGCTACGGGACAGGTGCCTACGAGCAGTACGTC.

This clonotype was seen a handful of times. The CDR3 region has the DNA TGTGCCAGCAGTCCAGCGGGCAGGGAGGCTGAAGCTTTCTTT. It encodes CASSPAGREAEAFF. The rearrangement joins TRBV27 to TRBJ1-1, with D tentatively TRBD1 (5 bases). This CDR3 comprises 14 residues. Germline V CDR1 and CDR2: MNHEY, SMNVEV (reference sequence). The germline V and J ends were trimmed by 5 bases and 6 bases, with 16 bases remaining between them.

Worth noting for this clonotype: The junction differs from germline at one of its ends, possibly a read error. V is TRBV7-2 and J is TRBJ2-5, with D possibly TRBD2 on 6 matching bases. CDR3 length equals 13 residues. Germline CDR1 reads SGHTA; CDR2 reads FQGNSA. The CDR3 region is CASRLADARTQYF. The CDR3 region has the DNA TGTGCCAGCAGGTTAGCGGACGCGAGGACCCAGTACTTC.

This clonotype showed up just a few times. J is TRBJ2-2 and V is TRBV2; 11 bases are shared with TRBD2. The CDR3 loop spans 18 amino acids. Trimming cost V 11 bases and J 3 bases; bases outside gene matches: 17. Germline V gene data show CDR1 as SNHLY and CDR2 as FYNNEI. The CDR3 DNA reads TGTGCCGCGGGGGGGACTAGCGGCCTAGCCTTGGACACCGGGGAGCTGTTTTTT. Its protein product is CAAGGTSGLALDTGELFF.

This clonotype appeared a few times. The chain employs TRBV9 and TRBJ2-4; D gene unclear. Germline V gives CDR1 SGDLS, CDR2 YYNGEE. The germline V and J ends were trimmed by 2 bases and 1 base, with 7 bases remaining between them. This CDR3 comprises 14 residues. This CDR3 reads CASSVDGAKNIQYF. DNA for the CDR3: TGTGCCAGCAGCGTGGACGGGGCCAAAAACATTCAGTACTTC. Full variable domain (rest looked up from reference TRBV9 and TRBJ2-4): DSGVTQTPKHLITATGQRVTLRCSPRSGDLSVYWYQQSLDQGLQFLIQYYNGEERAKGNILERFSAQQFPDLHSELNLSSLELGDSALYFCASSVDGAKNIQYFGAGTRLSVL.

This clonotype showed up just a few times. The rearrangement uses TRBV7-2 and TRBJ2-5; no firm D call. The V and J ends lost 1 base and 4 bases respectively, with 7 bases between them. CDR1 is SGHTA, CDR2 FQGNSA, per germline. CDR3 size: 13 residues. The chain's CDR3 is CASSLEVAETQYF. In nucleotides, the CDR3 is TGTGCCAGCAGCTTAGAAGTTGCAGAGACCCAGTACTTC.

The chain couples TRBV9 to TRBJ2-3; TRBD2 matches at 13 bases. Per germline, CDR1 SGDLS and CDR2 YYNGEE. The CDR3 consists of 16 residues. V gave up 4 bases and J gave up 4 bases; unmatched junction bases: 6. The CDR3 DNA reads as TGTGCCAGCAGCCTTACTAGCGGGAGGGCCTCAGATACGCAGTATTTT. Encoded protein: CASSLTSGRASDTQYF.